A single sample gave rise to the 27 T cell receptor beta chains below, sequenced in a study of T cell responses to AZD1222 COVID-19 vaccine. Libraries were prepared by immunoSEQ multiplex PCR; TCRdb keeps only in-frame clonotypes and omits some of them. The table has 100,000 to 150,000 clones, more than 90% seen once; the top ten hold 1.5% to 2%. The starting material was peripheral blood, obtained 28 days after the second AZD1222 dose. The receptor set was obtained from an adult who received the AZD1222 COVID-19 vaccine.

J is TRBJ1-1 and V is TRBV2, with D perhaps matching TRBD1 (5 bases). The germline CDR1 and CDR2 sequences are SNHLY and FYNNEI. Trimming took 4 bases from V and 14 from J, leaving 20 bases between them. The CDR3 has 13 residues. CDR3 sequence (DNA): TGTGCCAGCAGTGTTTTACAGGAACAACCGGGGTTCTTT. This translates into CASSVLQEQPGFF.

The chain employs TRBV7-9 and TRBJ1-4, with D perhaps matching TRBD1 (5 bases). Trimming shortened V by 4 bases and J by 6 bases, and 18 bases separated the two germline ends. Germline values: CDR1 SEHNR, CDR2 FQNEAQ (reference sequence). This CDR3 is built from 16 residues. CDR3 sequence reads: CASSSYLGDADEKLFF. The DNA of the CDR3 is TGTGCCAGCAGCTCCTATCTGGGGGATGCGGATGAAAAACTGTTTTTT.

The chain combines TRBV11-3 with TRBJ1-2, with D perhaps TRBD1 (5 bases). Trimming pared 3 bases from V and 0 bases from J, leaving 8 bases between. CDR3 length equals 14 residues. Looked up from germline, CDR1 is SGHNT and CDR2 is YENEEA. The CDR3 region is CASSFSTANYGYTF. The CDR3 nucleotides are TGTGCCAGCAGCTTCTCGACAGCTAACTATGGCTACACCTTC.

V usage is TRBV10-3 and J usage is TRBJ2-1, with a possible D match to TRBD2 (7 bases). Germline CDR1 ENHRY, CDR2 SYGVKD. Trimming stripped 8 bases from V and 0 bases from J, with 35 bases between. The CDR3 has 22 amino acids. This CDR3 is CAIGDPTRMTGGSSGSYNEQFF. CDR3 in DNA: TGTGCCATCGGAGATCCGACCCGCATGACGGGGGGCAGCTCCGGCTCCTACAATGAGCAGTTCTTC.

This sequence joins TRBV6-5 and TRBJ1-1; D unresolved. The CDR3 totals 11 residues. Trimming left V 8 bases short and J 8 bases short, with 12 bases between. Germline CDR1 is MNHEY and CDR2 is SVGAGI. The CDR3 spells CASQLGAEAFF. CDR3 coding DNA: TGTGCCAGCCAACTGGGAGCCGAAGCTTTCTTT.

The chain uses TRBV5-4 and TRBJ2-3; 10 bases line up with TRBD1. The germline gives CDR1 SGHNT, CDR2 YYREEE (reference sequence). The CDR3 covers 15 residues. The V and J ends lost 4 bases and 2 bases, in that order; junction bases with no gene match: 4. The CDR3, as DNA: TGTGCCAGCAGCCGGGACAGGGGTTACACAGATACGCAGTATTTT. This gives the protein CASSRDRGYTDTQYF.

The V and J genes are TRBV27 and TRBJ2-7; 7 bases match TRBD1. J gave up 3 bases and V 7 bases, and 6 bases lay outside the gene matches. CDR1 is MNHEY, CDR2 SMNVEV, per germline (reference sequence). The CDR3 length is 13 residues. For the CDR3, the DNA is TGTGCCAGCACACTTAGGACAGGCTACGAGCAGTACGTC. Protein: CASTLRTGYEQYV.

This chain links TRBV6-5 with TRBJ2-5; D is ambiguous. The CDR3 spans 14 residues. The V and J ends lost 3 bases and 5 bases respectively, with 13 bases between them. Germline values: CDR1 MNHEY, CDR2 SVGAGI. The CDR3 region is CASSYTATRETQYF. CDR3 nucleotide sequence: TGTGCCAGCAGTTATACGGCCACTCGGGAGACCCAGTACTTC.

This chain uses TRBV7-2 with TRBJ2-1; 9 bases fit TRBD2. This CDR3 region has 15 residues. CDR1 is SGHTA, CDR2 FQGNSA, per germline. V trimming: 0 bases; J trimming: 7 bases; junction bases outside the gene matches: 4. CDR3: CASSLASGSRNEQFF. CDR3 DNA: TGTGCCAGCAGCTTAGCTAGCGGGAGTAGGAATGAGCAGTTCTTC.

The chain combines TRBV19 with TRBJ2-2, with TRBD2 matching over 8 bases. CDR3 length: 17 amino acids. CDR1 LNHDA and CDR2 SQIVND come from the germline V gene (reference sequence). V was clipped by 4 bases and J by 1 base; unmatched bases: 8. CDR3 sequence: CASSRSPGLGNTGELFF. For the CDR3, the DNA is TGTGCCAGTAGTAGATCCCCGGGACTAGGGAACACCGGGGAGCTGTTTTTT. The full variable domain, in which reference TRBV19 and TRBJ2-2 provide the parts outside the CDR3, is DGGITQSPKYLFRKEGQNVTLSCEQNLNHDAMYWYRQDPGQGLRLIYYSQIVNDFQKGDIAEGYSVSREKKESFPLTVTSAQKNPTAFYLCASSRSPGLGNTGELFFGEGSRLTVL.

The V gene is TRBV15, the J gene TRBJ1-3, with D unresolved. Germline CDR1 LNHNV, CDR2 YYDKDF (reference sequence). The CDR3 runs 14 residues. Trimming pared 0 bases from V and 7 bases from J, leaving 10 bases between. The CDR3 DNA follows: TGTGCCACCAGCAGAGAGGCGGGCCCCAACACCATATATTTT. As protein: CATSREAGPNTIYF. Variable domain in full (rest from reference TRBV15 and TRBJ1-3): DAMVIQNPRYQVTQFGKPVTLSCSQTLNHNVMYWYQQKSSQAPKLLFHYYDKDFNNEADTPDNFQSRRPNTSFCFLDIRSPGLGDTAMYLCATSREAGPNTIYFGEGSWLTVV.

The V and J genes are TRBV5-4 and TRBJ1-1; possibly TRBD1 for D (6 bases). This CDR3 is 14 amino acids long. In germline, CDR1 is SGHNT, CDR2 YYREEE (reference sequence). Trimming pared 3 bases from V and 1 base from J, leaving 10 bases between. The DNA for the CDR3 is TGTGCCAGCAGCTGGCCGGACAGGAACACTGAAGCTTTCTTT. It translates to CASSWPDRNTEAFF.

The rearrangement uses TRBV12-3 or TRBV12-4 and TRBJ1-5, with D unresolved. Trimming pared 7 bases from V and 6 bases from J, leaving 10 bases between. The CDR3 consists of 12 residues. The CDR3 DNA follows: TGTGCCAGCAAGTTAGGTGGTCAGCCCCAGCATTTT. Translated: CASKLGGQPQHF.

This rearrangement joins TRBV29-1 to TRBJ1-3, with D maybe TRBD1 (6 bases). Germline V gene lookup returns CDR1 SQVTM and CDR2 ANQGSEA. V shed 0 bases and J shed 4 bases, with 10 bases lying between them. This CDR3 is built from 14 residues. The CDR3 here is CSVEEGASGNTIYF. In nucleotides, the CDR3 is TGCAGCGTTGAAGAGGGGGCATCGGGAAACACCATATATTTT.

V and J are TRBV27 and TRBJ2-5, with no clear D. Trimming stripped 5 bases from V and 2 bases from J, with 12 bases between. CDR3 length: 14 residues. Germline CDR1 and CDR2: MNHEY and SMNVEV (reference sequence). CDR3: CASSQLGSQETQYF. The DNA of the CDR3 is TGTGCCAGCAGTCAACTTGGAAGTCAAGAGACCCAGTACTTC.

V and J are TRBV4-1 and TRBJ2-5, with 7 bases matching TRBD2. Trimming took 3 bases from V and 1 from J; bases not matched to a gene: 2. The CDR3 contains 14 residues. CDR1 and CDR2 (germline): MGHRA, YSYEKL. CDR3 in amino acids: CASSQGGLQETQYF. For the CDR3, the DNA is TGCGCCAGCAGCCAGGGAGGGCTCCAAGAGACCCAGTACTTC.

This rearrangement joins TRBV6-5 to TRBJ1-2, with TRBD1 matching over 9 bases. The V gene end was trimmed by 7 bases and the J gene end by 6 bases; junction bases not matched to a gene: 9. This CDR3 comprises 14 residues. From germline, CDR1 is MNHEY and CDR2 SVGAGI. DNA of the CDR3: TGTGCCAGCACCCAGCCGGGACAGGGAGATGGCTACACCTTC. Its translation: CASTQPGQGDGYTF.

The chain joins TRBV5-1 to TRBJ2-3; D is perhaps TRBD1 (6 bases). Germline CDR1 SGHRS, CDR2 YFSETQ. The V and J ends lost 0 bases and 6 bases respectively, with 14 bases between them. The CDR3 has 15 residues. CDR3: CASSLGGPEGDTQYF. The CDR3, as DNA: TGCGCCAGCAGCTTGGGGGGGCCCGAAGGGGATACGCAGTATTTT.

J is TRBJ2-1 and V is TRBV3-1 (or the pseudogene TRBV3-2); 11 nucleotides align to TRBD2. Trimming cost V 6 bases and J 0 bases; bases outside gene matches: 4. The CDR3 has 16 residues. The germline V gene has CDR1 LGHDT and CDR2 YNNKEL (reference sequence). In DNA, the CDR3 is TGTGCCAGCAGAGGGACTAGCGGAAGCTCCTACAATGAGCAGTTCTTC. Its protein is CASRGTSGSSYNEQFF.

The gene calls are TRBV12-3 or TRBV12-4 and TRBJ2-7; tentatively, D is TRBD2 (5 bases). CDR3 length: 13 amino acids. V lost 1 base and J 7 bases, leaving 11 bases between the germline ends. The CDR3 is CASSLDVRGEQYV. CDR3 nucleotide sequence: TGTGCCAGCAGTTTAGATGTACGAGGGGAGCAGTACGTC.

The CDR3 here is CSVEGRDPRYNEQFF. CDR3 DNA: TGCAGCGTTGAAGGCAGGGACCCCAGGTACAATGAGCAGTTCTTC. The chain carries TRBV29-1 and TRBJ2-1, with D perhaps matching TRBD1 or TRBD2 (5 bases each). Trimming took off 1 base at V and 4 bases at J, with 14 bases between the two ends. From germline, CDR1 is SQVTM and CDR2 ANQGSEA. This CDR3 has 15 amino acids.

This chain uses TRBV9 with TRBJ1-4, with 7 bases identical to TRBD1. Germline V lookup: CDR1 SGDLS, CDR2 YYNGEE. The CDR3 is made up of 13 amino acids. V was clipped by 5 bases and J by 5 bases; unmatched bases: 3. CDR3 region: CASSLGQNEKLFF. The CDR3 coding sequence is TGTGCCAGCAGTCTGGGACAGAATGAAAAACTGTTTTTT.

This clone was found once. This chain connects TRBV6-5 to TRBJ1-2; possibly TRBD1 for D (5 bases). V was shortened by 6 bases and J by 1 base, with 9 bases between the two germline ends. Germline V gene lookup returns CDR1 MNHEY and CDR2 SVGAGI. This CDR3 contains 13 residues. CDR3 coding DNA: TGTGCCAGCAGGGCCGACAGTAACTATGGCTACACCTTC. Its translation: CASRADSNYGYTF.

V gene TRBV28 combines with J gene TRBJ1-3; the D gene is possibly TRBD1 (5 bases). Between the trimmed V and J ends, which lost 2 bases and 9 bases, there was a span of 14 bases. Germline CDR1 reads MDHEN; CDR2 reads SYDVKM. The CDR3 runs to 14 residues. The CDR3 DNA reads TGTGCCAGCAGTTTAGAGGGGCCGGGCGCCACCATATATTTT. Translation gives CASSLEGPGATIYF.

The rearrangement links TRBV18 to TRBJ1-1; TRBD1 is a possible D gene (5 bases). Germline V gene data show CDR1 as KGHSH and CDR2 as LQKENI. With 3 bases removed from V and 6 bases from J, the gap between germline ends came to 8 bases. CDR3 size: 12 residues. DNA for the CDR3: TGTGCCAGCTCACCGCAGGGAGCTGAAGCTTTCTTT. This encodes CASSPQGAEAFF.

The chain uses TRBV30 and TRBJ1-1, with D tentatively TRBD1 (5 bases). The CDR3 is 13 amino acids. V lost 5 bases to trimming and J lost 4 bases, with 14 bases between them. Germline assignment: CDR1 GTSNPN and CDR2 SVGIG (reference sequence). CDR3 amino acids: CAWDRYGGTEAFF. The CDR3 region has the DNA TGTGCCTGGGACAGATACGGGGGCACTGAAGCTTTCTTT.

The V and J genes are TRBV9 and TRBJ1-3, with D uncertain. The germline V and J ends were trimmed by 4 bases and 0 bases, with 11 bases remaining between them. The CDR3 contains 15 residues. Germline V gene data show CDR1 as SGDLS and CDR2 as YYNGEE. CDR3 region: CASSLNIRSGNTIYF. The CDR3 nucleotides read TGTGCCAGCAGCCTAAACATCCGCTCTGGAAACACCATATATTTT.